Listed here are 16 T cell receptor beta chains from one sample, sequenced in a study of T cell responses to AZD1222 COVID-19 vaccine. Clones were read by immunoSEQ multiplex PCR, and TCRdb kept only the in-frame ones, dropping some. The data contain about 210,000 clones, approximately 94% of them singletons. Material: peripheral blood, obtained 28 days after the second dose of the MenACWY control vaccine. The source of these receptors is an adult who received the MenACWY meningococcal vaccine as a control.

This sequence joins TRBV19 and TRBJ1-2; D might be TRBD1 (5 bases). Trimming took 3 bases from V and 8 from J, leaving 19 bases between them. CDR3 size: 15 residues. Germline CDR1 and CDR2: LNHDA and SQIVND (reference sequence). The CDR3 nucleotides are TGTGCCAGTAGTATCCCACTCGGGCCCGGGGGGGGCTACACCTTC. Translated, it gives CASSIPLGPGGGYTF.

This chain connects TRBV3-1 (or the pseudogene TRBV3-2) to TRBJ1-1, with D uncertain. CDR3 length: 16 amino acids. Germline assignment: CDR1 LGHDT and CDR2 YNNKEL (reference sequence). Trimming took off 1 base at V and 0 bases at J, with 12 bases between the two ends. The CDR3 DNA follows: TGTGCCAGCAGCCAAGGGAGTGTAGGGCTGAACACTGAAGCTTTCTTT. Amino acid sequence: CASSQGSVGLNTEAFF.

This chain connects TRBV19 to TRBJ1-1, with TRBD1 matching over 9 bases. The V and J ends lost 4 bases and 2 bases, in that order; junction bases with no gene match: 5. Germline assignment: CDR1 LNHDA and CDR2 SQIVND (reference sequence). The CDR3 length is 15 residues. CDR3 loop: CASSKTGGPNTEAFF. The CDR3 nucleotides are TGTGCCAGTAGTAAGACAGGGGGACCCAACACTGAAGCTTTCTTT.

This clone was detected a few times. The rearrangement uses TRBV7-9 and TRBJ1-3; D not certain. Looked up from germline, CDR1 is SEHNR and CDR2 is FQNEAQ (reference sequence). Trimming cost V 6 bases and J 4 bases, with 10 bases left between them. CDR3 length: 13 residues. CDR3 amino acids: CASRGIVGNTIYF. The CDR3 region has the DNA TGTGCCAGCAGGGGGATCGTCGGAAACACCATATATTTT.

The rearrangement joins TRBV30 to TRBJ2-3, with TRBD2 matching over 12 bases. Germline V gene sequence: CDR1 GTSNPN, CDR2 SVGIG (reference sequence). Unmatched junction bases numbered 16, after V lost 1 base and J lost 5 bases. CDR3 length equals 19 residues. The CDR3 sequence: CAWSGLGGLAGGSVDTQYF. The CDR3 coding sequence is TGTGCCTGGAGTGGTCTGGGCGGCCTAGCGGGAGGGTCAGTAGATACGCAGTATTTT.

CDR3 coding DNA: TGTGCCAGTAGTATAGATCCCGCCAGGAGGAACATTCAGTACTTC. Amino acid sequence: CASSIDPARRNIQYF. This chain joins TRBV19 and TRBJ2-4; TRBD2 might be the D (5 bases). Germline CDR1 reads LNHDA; CDR2 reads SQIVND (reference sequence). This CDR3 spans 15 amino acids. Trimming took off 0 bases at V and 7 bases at J, with 13 bases between the two ends.

J is TRBJ2-3 and V is TRBV28; possibly TRBD2 for D (5 bases). V dropped 8 bases and J dropped 0 bases, with 6 bases sitting between them. The CDR3 spans 12 residues. Germline V gene data show CDR1 as MDHEN and CDR2 as SYDVKM. CDR3 coding DNA: TGTGCCAGCGGGGAGAGCACAGATACGCAGTATTTT. It translates to CASGESTDTQYF.

The sample holds one count of this clone. This sequence joins TRBV7-9 and TRBJ2-2; D is undetermined. V dropped 8 bases and J dropped 0 bases, with 10 bases sitting between them. Germline CDR1 is SEHNR and CDR2 is FQNEAQ (reference sequence). The CDR3 runs to 14 residues. The CDR3 bases are TGTGCCAGCGGGTCGCAGGCGAACACCGGGGAGCTGTTTTTT. Protein: CASGSQANTGELFF.

The rearrangement links TRBV21-1 to TRBJ2-1; the table's D call TRBD2 went unverified against the DNA. TRBV21-1 constitutes a pseudogene. CDR3 size: 18 residues. In nucleotides, the CDR3 is TGTGCCAGCAGCAAAGACCCCAGGCTAGCGGCTTTCTACAATGAGCAGTTCTTC. This gives the protein CASSKDPRLAAFYNEQFF.

V gene TRBV4-2 combines with J gene TRBJ2-7, with TRBD2 matching over 10 bases. The V and J ends lost 1 base and 1 base, in that order; junction bases with no gene match: 1. Germline V gene sequence: CDR1 LGHNA, CDR2 YNFKEQ. The CDR3 length is 15 residues. CDR3 protein: CASSQASGGSYEQYF. Here the CDR3 DNA reads TGTGCCAGCAGCCAAGCTAGCGGGGGATCCTACGAGCAGTACTTC.

This chain connects TRBV19 to TRBJ1-5; D unclear. Germline values: CDR1 LNHDA, CDR2 SQIVND (reference sequence). The CDR3 consists of 14 residues. V was clipped by 3 bases and J by 3 bases, with 9 bases between them. In DNA, the CDR3 is TGTGCCAGTAGTATGGTCAGGTCCAATCAGCCCCAGCATTTT. Translating gives CASSMVRSNQPQHF.

CDR3: CASSIKRQIRNSPLHF. The CDR3 DNA sequence: TGTGCCAGCAGCATTAAGAGACAGATTCGTAATTCACCCCTCCACTTT. The genes are TRBV5-6 and TRBJ1-6, with a possible D match to TRBD1 (5 bases). Germline-derived CDR1 and CDR2 are SGHDT and YYEEEE. V was clipped by 4 bases and J by 6 bases, with 17 bases between them. This CDR3 contains 16 residues.

With respect to this clone: The sample carries other DNA sequences with the same CDR3. The V call is TRBV6-5, the J call TRBJ1-1, with D perhaps TRBD1 (6 bases). This CDR3 region has 11 residues. The V gene's germline CDR1 is MNHEY and CDR2 SVGAGI. V lost 2 bases, J lost 8 bases, and 6 bases lay in between. DNA of the CDR3: TGTGCCAGCAGTTACGGGACAGAAGCTTTCTTT. Protein: CASSYGTEAFF.

The chain links TRBV28 to TRBJ1-1; 7 bases match TRBD1. This CDR3 is 13 amino acids long. The germline V gene has CDR1 MDHEN and CDR2 SYDVKM. The trim removed 7 bases at V and 5 bases at J, leaving 7 bases unmatched. DNA for the CDR3: TGTGCCAGCACCACGACAGGGAGGACTGAAGCTTTCTTT. Protein: CASTTTGRTEAFF.

The rearrangement links TRBV6-1 to TRBJ2-5; weak D call: TRBD1 (5 bases). The CDR3 is 12 residues long. The V gene's germline CDR1 is MNHNS and CDR2 SASEGT. Trimming removed 2 bases from V and 9 bases from J, with 10 bases in between. The CDR3 region has the DNA TGTGCCAGCAGTGAAAGGGGCGAGGCCCAGTACTTC. Translated, it gives CASSERGEAQYF.

The genes are TRBV11-2 and TRBJ1-1; no clear D. The CDR3 totals 13 residues. Germline V lookup: CDR1 SGHAT, CDR2 FQNNGV. Trimming left V 5 bases short and J 0 bases short, with 7 bases between. The CDR3 reads CASSLTVNTEAFF. As DNA, the CDR3 is TGTGCCAGCAGCCTTACAGTGAACACTGAAGCTTTCTTT.